A single sample is the source of the 27 T cell receptor beta chains below, sequenced in a study of OX40 agonist ivuxolimab in advanced cancers. The library was produced with the immunoSEQ multiplex PCR assay. Drawn from immuneACCESS, this table holds only the in-frame rearrangements with V and J called that TCRdb kept. Clones are partly lost; checked studies trace under half to an unresolved V gene and leave the rest unexplained. The sample contains 40,000 to 50,000 clones, more than 75% of them found a single time. Of the sample, about 40% falls within the top ten clones. The material was CD4+ or CD8+ T cells sorted from blood, obtained in a trial of the OX40 agonist ivuxolimab. Receptors were obtained from an adult with an advanced solid tumor such as melanoma, head and neck, liver or kidney cancer.

V and J are TRBV10-3 and TRBJ1-1; 7 positions match TRBD1. Germline V gene sequence: CDR1 ENHRY, CDR2 SYGVKD. The CDR3 has 14 amino acids. Trimming cost V 5 bases and J 5 bases; bases outside gene matches: 8. CDR3 in amino acids: CAISWGTVGTEAFF. CDR3 bases: TGTGCCATCAGTTGGGGGACAGTCGGGACTGAAGCTTTCTTT.

V usage is TRBV6-1 and J usage is TRBJ1-4; tentatively, D is TRBD1 (5 bases). Trimming stripped 5 bases from V and 3 bases from J, with 13 bases between. Per germline, CDR1 MNHNS and CDR2 SASEGT. The CDR3 spans 15 residues. The CDR3 DNA sequence: TGTGCCAGCAGTCTTGGGACGGCAGCTAATGAAAAACTGTTTTTT. It specifies CASSLGTAANEKLFF.

The J gene is TRBJ2-3, the V gene TRBV7-2, with D unresolved. The CDR3 spans 12 residues. The germline V and J ends were trimmed by 4 bases and 2 bases, with 4 bases remaining between them. Germline V gives CDR1 SGHTA, CDR2 FQGNSA. The CDR3 sequence: CASSSFTDTQYF. In DNA, the CDR3 is TGTGCCAGCAGCTCATTCACAGATACGCAGTATTTT.

The chain recombines TRBV19 with TRBJ1-4; D call uncertain. The V end lost 9 bases, the J end lost 0 bases, and 20 bases lay between the germline ends. CDR3 size: 17 residues. Germline CDR1 LNHDA, CDR2 SQIVND (reference sequence). The CDR3 reads CASRRSWGQTTNEKLFF. The DNA of the CDR3 is TGTGCCAGCCGACGCAGTTGGGGTCAAACAACTAATGAAAAACTGTTTTTT.

This clone has only one observation. This sequence joins TRBV7-8 and TRBJ2-1; D is unresolved. V was cut by 0 bases and J by 8 bases, with 14 bases left in between. CDR1 is SGHVS and CDR2 is FQNEAQ in the germline V gene. The CDR3 length is 15 residues. The CDR3 DNA reads TGTGCCAGCAGCTTAGCGTTGTTGAATCGGGATGAGCAGTTCTTC. This translates into CASSLALLNRDEQFF.

This sequence joins TRBV5-1 and TRBJ1-1; weak D call: TRBD1 (6 bases). V lost 0 bases and J lost 11, with 14 bases in between. Germline CDR1 is SGHRS and CDR2 is YFSETQ. CDR3 length: 13 amino acids. The CDR3 loop is CASSLGTDSPAFF. DNA of the CDR3: TGCGCCAGCAGCTTGGGGACAGACTCACCGGCTTTCTTT.

The J gene is TRBJ1-5, the V gene TRBV15, with TRBD1 identical over 7 bases. This CDR3 contains 16 residues. V dropped 3 bases and J dropped 2; count of bases not matched to a gene: 7. Germline V lookup: CDR1 LNHNV, CDR2 YYDKDF (reference sequence). CDR3 sequence (DNA): TGTGCCACCAGCAGGGGGAAGGGGGCAGGCAATCAGCCCCAGCATTTT. Translation: CATSRGKGAGNQPQHF.

The chain combines TRBV30 with TRBJ1-1, with TRBD1 matching 9 bases. V shed 4 bases, J shed 1 base, and the junction held 1 base outside the gene matches. The CDR3 covers 13 residues. Germline V lookup: CDR1 GTSNPN, CDR2 SVGIG (reference sequence). DNA of the CDR3: TGTGCCTGGAAGGGACAGGGGAACACTGAAGCTTTCTTT. Protein product: CAWKGQGNTEAFF.

Only one count was recorded for this clone. V gene TRBV30 combines with J gene TRBJ2-5, with no clear D. CDR3 length: 11 amino acids. V lost 1 base, J lost 11 bases, and 11 bases lay in between. Germline V gene lookup returns CDR1 GTSNPN and CDR2 SVGIG (reference sequence). As DNA, the CDR3 is TGTGCCTGGAGTGCATACACAGAGCAGTACTTC. It codes for CAWSAYTEQYF.

This chain joins TRBV5-4 and TRBJ1-6; D remains ambiguous. With 0 bases removed from V and 2 bases from J, the gap between germline ends came to 6 bases. CDR1 and CDR2 (germline): SGHNT, YYREEE (reference sequence). There are 15 residues in the CDR3. CDR3 sequence (DNA): TGTGCCAGCAGCTTGGAGTTCCCCTATAATTCACCCCTCCACTTT. Encoded protein: CASSLEFPYNSPLHF.

V gene TRBV5-1 combines with J gene TRBJ2-1; 7 nucleotides match TRBD1. This CDR3 is built from 15 residues. After removal of 1 base from V and 2 bases from J, the junction contained 3 bases not matched to a gene. Germline lookup yields CDR1 SGHRS and CDR2 YFSETQ. The CDR3 sequence: CASSLLGTAYNEQFF. The DNA for the CDR3 is TGCGCCAGCAGCTTGTTGGGGACAGCCTACAATGAGCAGTTCTTC. Variable domain in full (rest from reference TRBV5-1 and TRBJ2-1): KAGVTQTPRYLIKTRGQQVTLSCSPISGHRSVSWYQQTPGQGLQFLFEYFSETQRNKGNFPGRFSGRQFSNSRSEMNVSTLELGDSALYLCASSLLGTAYNEQFFGPGTRLTVL.

The chain couples TRBV21-1 to TRBJ2-5; TRBD1 was called by the table and not checked on the DNA. TRBV21-1 is classified as a pseudogene. The CDR3 runs to 18 residues. The CDR3 region is CASSKGRAGEKDQETQYF. The DNA of the CDR3 is TGTGCCAGCAGCAAAGGTCGGGCAGGGGAGAAGGACCAAGAGACCCAGTACTTC.

The gene calls are TRBV29-1 and TRBJ2-3; D is unclear. The CDR3 is made up of 12 amino acids. Trimming cost V 2 bases and J 0 bases, with 3 bases left between them. Germline lookup yields CDR1 SQVTM and CDR2 ANQGSEA. The CDR3 nucleotides read TGCAGCGTTGAACCAAGCACAGATACGCAGTATTTT. It is translated as CSVEPSTDTQYF.

The V and J genes are TRBV9 and TRBJ2-1; tentative D call: TRBD2 (6 bases). The germline CDR1 and CDR2 sequences are SGDLS and YYNGEE. This CDR3 is built from 16 residues. The V gene lost 4 bases and the J gene lost 0 bases, with 14 bases spanning the gap. DNA for the CDR3: TGTGCCAGCAGCCCGGGACTCTCTAGCTCCTACAATGAGCAGTTCTTC. It translates to CASSPGLSSSYNEQFF.

This clone is a singleton in its sample. The gene calls are TRBV19 and TRBJ1-2; a possible D gene is TRBD1 (6 bases). This CDR3 spans 14 amino acids. Deletions cut 4 bases from V and 6 bases from J, with 15 bases between. Germline CDR1 is LNHDA and CDR2 is SQIVND (reference sequence). CDR3: CASSTRGGFDGYTF. The CDR3 nucleotides are TGTGCCAGTAGTACACGAGGGGGTTTCGATGGCTACACCTTC.

V usage is TRBV7-6 and J usage is TRBJ1-6, with 11 bases that match TRBD1. There are 14 residues in the CDR3. In germline, CDR1 is SGHVS, CDR2 FNYEAQ. Unmatched junction bases numbered 2, after V lost 4 bases and J lost 9 bases. DNA of the CDR3: TGTGCCAGCAGCTCCGGGACAGGGGGTTCACCCCTCCACTTT. Protein sequence: CASSSGTGGSPLHF. Using reference TRBV7-6 and TRBJ1-6 for the parts outside the CDR3, the full variable domain is GAGVSQSPRYKVTKRGQDVALRCDPISGHVSLYWYRQALGQGPEFLTYFNYEAQQDKSGLPNDRFSAERPEGSISTLTIQRTEQRDSAMYRCASSSGTGGSPLHFGNGTRLTVT.

Only a few counts were recorded for this clone. The chain is built from TRBV18 and TRBJ1-1; a weak D match, TRBD1 (5 bases). The germline V gene has CDR1 KGHSH and CDR2 LQKENI. This CDR3 has 14 amino acids. Trimming stripped 5 bases from V and 0 bases from J, with 10 bases between. The CDR3 region is CASSSGRMNTEAFF. In DNA form, the CDR3 reads TGTGCCAGCTCATCGGGACGCATGAACACTGAAGCTTTCTTT.

The V and J genes are TRBV5-1 and TRBJ1-2; D is possibly TRBD1 (6 bases). Trimming removed 0 bases at V and 3 bases at J, with 15 bases between. Germline values: CDR1 SGHRS, CDR2 YFSETQ. The CDR3 runs to 16 residues. The CDR3 region is CASSLASGAVDYGYTF. DNA for the CDR3: TGCGCCAGCAGCTTGGCCTCAGGGGCGGTGGACTATGGCTACACCTTC.

In this sample, this clone turned up once. The chain uses TRBV28 and TRBJ2-3; D possibly matches TRBD1 or TRBD2 (5 bases each). The germline V gene encodes CDR1 MDHEN and CDR2 SYDVKM. This CDR3 has 14 amino acids. Trimming cost V 7 bases and J 4 bases, with 15 bases left between them. CDR3 coding DNA: TGTGCCAGCATCAATCCCTGGGGGTCAGATACGCAGTATTTT. Translation gives CASINPWGSDTQYF.

This clone was observed a few times. The V and J genes are TRBV29-1 and TRBJ2-5; 9 nucleotides align to TRBD1. The V segment lost 6 bases and the J segment 4 bases; nucleotides outside the gene matches: 6. Germline lookup yields CDR1 SQVTM and CDR2 ANQGSEA. The CDR3 covers 13 residues. The chain's CDR3 is CSVEGQGPETQYF. The CDR3 nucleotides read TGCAGCGTGGAGGGACAGGGTCCAGAGACCCAGTACTTC.

The CDR3 DNA sequence: TGTGCCAGCAGCTTAACAAGGGAGACCCAGTACTTC. Its translation: CASSLTRETQYF. The chain couples TRBV7-9 to TRBJ2-5; no clear D gene. Germline assignment: CDR1 SEHNR and CDR2 FQNEAQ (reference sequence). Trimming pared 2 bases from V and 5 bases from J, leaving 6 bases between. The CDR3 runs to 12 residues.

The V and J genes are TRBV6-5 and TRBJ2-5; weak D call: TRBD2 (5 bases). V was pared by 0 bases and J by 11 bases, with 19 bases between. The CDR3 covers 15 residues. Germline V gene lookup returns CDR1 MNHEY and CDR2 SVGAGI. The CDR3 DNA reads as TGTGCCAGCAGTTACTCGAGGGCCCACCTATCCCTGCAGTACTTC. It codes for CASSYSRAHLSLQYF.

The count of this clone is one. The chain joins TRBV18 to TRBJ1-1; unclear D gene. The CDR3 runs to 14 residues. Looked up from germline, CDR1 is KGHSH and CDR2 is LQKENI. V was cut by 4 bases and J by 1 base, with 10 bases left in between. The CDR3 protein is CASSLFQENTEAFF. The CDR3 nucleotides are TGTGCCAGCTCACTATTCCAGGAGAACACTGAAGCTTTCTTT.

CDR3 region: CASSLGFGDTEAFF. CDR3 DNA sequence: TGTGCCAGCAGCTTAGGGTTCGGGGACACTGAAGCTTTCTTT. The gene calls are TRBV7-8 and TRBJ1-1; no clear D gene. Germline loops: CDR1 SGHVS, CDR2 FQNEAQ. Trimming took 1 base from V and 3 from J, leaving 9 bases between them. There are 14 residues in the CDR3.

This clone was seen a few times. The J gene is TRBJ1-5, the V gene TRBV7-9, with D tentatively TRBD1 (5 bases). Trimming removed 4 bases at V and 3 bases at J, with 10 bases between. The CDR3 covers 14 residues. Germline V gene sequence: CDR1 SEHNR, CDR2 FQNEAQ (reference sequence). The CDR3 reads CASSSNGANQPQHF. The CDR3 DNA follows: TGTGCCAGCAGCTCAAATGGGGCCAATCAGCCCCAGCATTTT.

This chain joins TRBV29-1 and TRBJ2-1; D remains unclear. Germline CDR1 is SQVTM and CDR2 is ANQGSEA. V was clipped by 7 bases and J by 6 bases, with 10 bases between them. The CDR3 consists of 11 residues. This CDR3 reads CSARDTNEQFF. CDR3 DNA sequence: TGCAGCGCCCGAGACACCAATGAGCAGTTCTTC.

Regarding this clone: The same CDR3 arises from other DNA sequences in this sample as well. This sequence joins TRBV5-6 and TRBJ2-7; D is unresolved. Trimming stripped 1 base from V and 6 bases from J, with 11 bases between. The CDR3 has 13 amino acids. Looked up from germline, CDR1 is SGHDT and CDR2 is YYEEEE. Here the CDR3 reads CASSLYSAGEQYF. The CDR3 DNA follows: TGTGCCAGCAGCTTGTACTCGGCCGGCGAGCAGTACTTC.